This T cell receptor beta chain was obtained from a study of CD8 T cells in ankylosing spondylitis. Study-level findings and limits: Reported data indicate significant enrichment of disease-linked clones within matched ankylosing spondylitis synovial fluid. Eight highly homologous variants formed a TCR beta motif that appeared characteristic of ankylosing spondylitis blood. Relatively rare in peripheral blood, disease-linked clones were also CD8+.

In germline, CDR1 is ENHRY, CDR2 SYGVKD. V was cut by 3 bases and J by 0 bases, with 8 bases left in between. The CDR3 sequence is 14 residues long. Libraries for TCR beta were made by quantitative 5'-RACE with molecular barcodes. A single record per CDR3 protein comes from TCRdb applying MiXCR to the 5' RACE reads. The sample lists around 300,000 distinct CDR3 sequences; 11% were seen once. Note on this clonotype: Its target is not known.

V is TRBV10-3 and J is TRBJ1-1, with D uncertain. This TCR was sampled from a female donor with ankylosing spondylitis or in good health (not recorded which). Sequenced: blood, either unsorted or a sorted T cell fraction (not recorded which). The CDR3 reads CAISDPGVNTEAFF. The CDR3 DNA is TGTGCCATCAGTGACCCCGGGGTGAACACTGAAGCTTTCTTT.